These T cell receptor beta chains were read from a single sample in a study of graft-versus-host responses after intestinal transplantation. What these receptors recognize is not known. The table came from immunoSEQ multiplex PCR; TCRdb's copy has only in-frame clones and leaves some out. This table has 110,000 to 150,000 clones, about 93% appearing once. This sample comprised unstimulated CD4+ T cells sorted from spleen or lymph node cells, obtained before intestinal transplant. All receptors derive from a human donor who received an intestinal transplant. The CDR3 runs from the conserved cysteine through the conserved F or W. The D gene is left open where the match is weak. Size is stated for part of the rows, as once, few or many counts, or as a class when the clone is expanded.

clone_size: NA; d_call: NA; v_call: TRBV27; cdr3_aa: CASSPRQAVYGYTF
clone_size: once; d_call: TRBD1; v_call: TRBV4-2; cdr3_aa: CASSHRDRPTDTQYF
clone_size: NA; d_call: TRBD1; v_call: TRBV18; cdr3_aa: CASSRRSGTGPNNEQFF
clone_size: NA; d_call: NA; v_call: TRBV5-8; cdr3_aa: CASSLSTGPGVKLFF
clone_size: NA; d_call: TRBD2; v_call: TRBV5-1; cdr3_aa: CASSLGEGLAGGRNEQFF
clone_size: NA; d_call: TRBD1; v_call: TRBV25-1; cdr3_aa: CASRGDSYEQYF
clone_size: NA; d_call: NA; v_call: TRBV4-2; cdr3_aa: CASSQLSNQPQHF
clone_size: once; d_call: NA; v_call: TRBV5-6; cdr3_aa: CASSLAPTDTQYF
clone_size: NA; d_call: NA; v_call: TRBV27; cdr3_aa: CASSLWGGTRTDTQYF
clone_size: NA; d_call: NA; v_call: TRBV5-4; cdr3_aa: CASSEWANEQYF
clone_size: NA; d_call: TRBD1; v_call: TRBV19; cdr3_aa: CASSITRKTGVNEKLFF
clone_size: NA; d_call: NA; v_call: TRBV7-2; cdr3_aa: CASSLGATDTQYF
clone_size: NA; d_call: NA; v_call: TRBV6-5; cdr3_aa: CASSNPRKGRAEAFF
clone_size: NA; d_call: NA; v_call: TRBV11-2; cdr3_aa: CASSLGPGPGTDTQYF
clone_size: NA; d_call: NA; v_call: TRBV5-4; cdr3_aa: CASSLGGAGANVLTF
clone_size: NA; d_call: TRBD1; v_call: TRBV11-1; cdr3_aa: CASSHDRDRDQETQYF
clone_size: NA; d_call: NA; v_call: TRBV30; cdr3_aa: CASSRRANYGYTF
clone_size: NA; d_call: NA; v_call: TRBV28; cdr3_aa: CASRVDRYNQPQHF
clone_size: NA; d_call: NA; v_call: TRBV19; cdr3_aa: CASSPSDTGNQPQHF
clone_size: NA; d_call: NA; v_call: TRBV9; cdr3_aa: CASSPTGSGYGYTF
clone_size: NA; d_call: NA; v_call: TRBV7-6; cdr3_aa: CASSLAYYNEQFF
clone_size: NA; d_call: NA; v_call: TRBV7-6; cdr3_aa: CASSLGPQVGAFF
clone_size: NA; d_call: NA; v_call: TRBV30; cdr3_aa: CAWINTNTEAFF
clone_size: once; d_call: NA; v_call: TRBV4-1; cdr3_aa: CASSQDWGLDTQYF
clone_size: NA; d_call: NA; v_call: TRBV28; cdr3_aa: CASSLGGGSNQPQHF
clone_size: NA; d_call: NA; v_call: TRBV10-3; cdr3_aa: CAIGTPLTGITEAFF
clone_size: few; d_call: NA; v_call: TRBV7-8; cdr3_aa: CASSLGGNYGYTF
clone_size: NA; d_call: NA; v_call: TRBV6-6; cdr3_aa: CASTGGISREQYF
clone_size: few; d_call: TRBD1; v_call: TRBV6-6; cdr3_aa: CASSYRQGYGYTF
clone_size: NA; d_call: NA; v_call: TRBV28; cdr3_aa: CATLGTSYEQYF
clone_size: NA; d_call: NA; v_call: TRBV7-3; cdr3_aa: CASSLRGYNTGELFF
clone_size: NA; d_call: NA; v_call: TRBV4-3; cdr3_aa: CASSTTESWEQFF